The following is a TCR beta chain sequence with its context. There is no known antigen for this receptor. Base qualities are missing; no much larger clone stands one base away. This entry belongs to a study of long-term antiretroviral therapy in people with HIV (dated by TCRdb to between 2020 and 2023). In the study overall: The earliest samples were collected approximately a decade before the 2015 WHO recommendation for immediate ART, a period when ART was typically delayed until CD4 counts fell. Among the approximately 30 participants with HIV, eleven were female. This retrospective serial study examined whether starting ART and sustained HIV suppression were associated with changes in the composition and diversity of the TRB repertoire in peripheral blood. Test extractions of a monoclonal T-cell line alongside 30 or so polyclonal samples showed no cross-contamination during QIAcube processing. A total of roughly 200 cryopreserved PBMC samples came from 25 to 35 adults with confirmed HIV infection and were collected serially over a mean of approximately six years (range 1-12). Results and caveats for the whole study, not just this receptor: Because pre-ART samples had limited cell numbers, unsorted PBMC were profiled rather than sorted CD4+ and CD8+ T cells. Because PBMC availability was limited, only the TCR beta chain was sequenced, with no alpha chain pairing. A significant increase in TRB diversity was found to be associated with ART initiation, although TRB diversity was observed to remain significantly below that of transplant donor controls even after long-term ART. The samples span the years 2004 to 2017, and the ART regimens used may be less effective than current regimens. Expanded TRB clones identified before ART initiation dominated the repertoire across all time points, though the dominance fluctuated and decreased in many PLHIV after ART. Inferences about post-ART repertoire changes were limited because no data were available on ART adherence, viral resistance or therapy changes. HIV repertoires had narrower CDR3 length ranges than controls, and the network structure suggested an antigen-experienced repertoire that shifted only slightly toward naive after ART.

Sequencing of the TRB variable region was done with the immunoSEQ hsTCRB v3.0 assay at survey level resolution. The targeted TRB sequencing depth was roughly 35,000-50,000 T-cell genomes per sample. TRB libraries were pooled and sequenced on an Illumina MiSeq using a v3 150-cycle kit. In the original analysis: Repertoire analysis was performed in R inside a reproducible Nextflow workflow that covered QC, data transformation and analysis. Custom analyses were implemented in LymphoSeq2, an R package for AIRR-Seq data exploration. A few samples that yielded fewer than 5000 total TRB sequences were excluded, so that around 190 HIV repertoires were analyzed. Of the roughly 190 retained HIV repertoires, over 55 were collected before and more than 120 after ART initiation. Repertoires were downsampled to 5000 TRB nucleotide sequences, and summary statistics were averaged over 100 downsampling iterations. The analysis kept only TRB sequences whose CDR3 regions were at least seven amino acids long. A Shannon entropy-derived clonality score and the Gini coefficient were used to measure diversity. In repertoire networks, the top 5000 CDR3 amino acid sequences were linked whenever an edit distance of one separated two sequences. GLIPH2 predicted antigen specificity groups and MHC restriction for TRB CDR3 amino acid sequences. To flag known associations with CMV, EBV, HIV or tissue antigens, CDR3 amino acid sequences were compared against VDJdb and McPAS-TCR. Pre-ART, post-ART and control groups were compared with Wilcoxon signed-rank tests and Holm-Bonferroni correction. TCRdb retrieved this table from immuneACCESS and kept in-frame rearrangements only. Not all clones are present; in checked studies, unresolved V genes account for under half, and no reason is known for the remainder. V, J and clone size are those of that table, while D and trimming were read from the DNA. The sample yields some 24,000 clones; 70% to 85% were counted once. The ten largest clones take up around 5.3% of the sample.

To be included, a participant needed at least one PBMC sample from before ART initiation plus at least two post-ART samples. All participants with HIV were treated in the United States of America. Before DNA extraction, cryopreserved samples of roughly 1-11 million PBMC were thawed and then washed. At the time of the earliest PBMC sample for each participant with HIV, ages ranged from about 20 to 55 years. PBMC samples were contributed by each participant from 1-4 timepoints before ART initiation and 2-8 timepoints after ART initiation, with a median of 7 samples. Serial HIV viral load, CD4+ T-cell count, ART history and demographic data were obtained for every participant. A Qiagen kit on a QIAcube was used to extract genomic DNA from unsorted PBMC, with samples processed in batches of 12. The CDR3 starts with the cysteine, ends with the phenylalanine, and has 14 residues. The DNA shown is the 42-base CDR3, in frame from base 1. At the junction V is shortened by 5 bases and J by 3 bases; bases outside the gene matches: 7. CDR1 and CDR2, per the germline V gene (reference sequence), are GTSNPN and SVGIG.

Sequenced material: unsorted PBMCs, taken 0.7 years before starting antiretroviral therapy. The clonotype was recovered from a man aged 30-40 years with HIV. The chain is encoded by TRBV30 joined to TRBJ2-3, and 8 junctional nucleotides match TRBD2. This receptor has the CDR3 CAWEGTRETDTQYF. In nucleotides, the sequence is TGTGCCTGGGAGGGGACTAGGGAAACAGATACGCAGTATTTT.